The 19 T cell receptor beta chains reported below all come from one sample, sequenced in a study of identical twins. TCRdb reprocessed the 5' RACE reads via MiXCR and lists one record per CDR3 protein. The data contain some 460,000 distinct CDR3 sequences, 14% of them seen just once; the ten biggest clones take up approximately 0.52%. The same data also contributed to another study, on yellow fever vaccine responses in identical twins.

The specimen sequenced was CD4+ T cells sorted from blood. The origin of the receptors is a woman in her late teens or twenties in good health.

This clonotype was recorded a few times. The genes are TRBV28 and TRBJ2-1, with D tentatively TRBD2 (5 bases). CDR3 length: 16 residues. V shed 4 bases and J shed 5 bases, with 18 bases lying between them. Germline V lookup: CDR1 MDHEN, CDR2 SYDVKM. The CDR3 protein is CASSSPIGVFNNEQFF. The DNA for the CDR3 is TGTGCCAGCAGTTCTCCCATCGGGGTATTTAACAATGAGCAGTTCTTC.

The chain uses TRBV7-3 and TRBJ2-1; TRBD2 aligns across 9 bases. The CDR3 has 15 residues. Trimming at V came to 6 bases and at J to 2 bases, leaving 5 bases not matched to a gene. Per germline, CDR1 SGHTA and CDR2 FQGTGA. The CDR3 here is CASRYSSGAYNEQFF. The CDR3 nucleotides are TGTGCCAGCAGGTACTCTAGCGGGGCCTACAATGAGCAGTTCTTC.

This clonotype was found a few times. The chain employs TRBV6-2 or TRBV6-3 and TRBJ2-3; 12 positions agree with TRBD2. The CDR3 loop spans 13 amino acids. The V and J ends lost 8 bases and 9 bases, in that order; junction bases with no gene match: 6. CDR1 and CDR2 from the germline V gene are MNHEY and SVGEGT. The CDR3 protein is CASRLAGAPTQYF. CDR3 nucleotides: TGTGCCAGCCGACTAGCGGGAGCCCCAACGCAGTATTTT.

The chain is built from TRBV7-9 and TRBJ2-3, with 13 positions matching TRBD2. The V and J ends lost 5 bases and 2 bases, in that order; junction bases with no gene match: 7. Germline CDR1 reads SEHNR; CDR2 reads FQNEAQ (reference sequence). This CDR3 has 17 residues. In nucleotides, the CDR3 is TGTGCCAGCAGCCCACAGGGACTAGCGGGACCCACAGATACGCAGTATTTT. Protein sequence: CASSPQGLAGPTDTQYF.

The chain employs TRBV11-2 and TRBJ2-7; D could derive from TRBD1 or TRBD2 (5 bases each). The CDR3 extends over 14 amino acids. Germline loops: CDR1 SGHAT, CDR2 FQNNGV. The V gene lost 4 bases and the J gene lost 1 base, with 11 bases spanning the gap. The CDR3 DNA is TGTGCCAGCAGCTGGGACGGTAGATCCTACGAGCAGTACTTC. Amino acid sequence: CASSWDGRSYEQYF.

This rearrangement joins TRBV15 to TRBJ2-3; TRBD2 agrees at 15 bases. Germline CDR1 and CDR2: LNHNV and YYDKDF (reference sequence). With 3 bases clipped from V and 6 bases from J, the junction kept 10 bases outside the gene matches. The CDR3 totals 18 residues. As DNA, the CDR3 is TGTGCCACCAGCAGTCAGATCTTAGGACTAGCGGGAGGGGATACGCAGTATTTT. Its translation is CATSSQILGLAGGDTQYF.

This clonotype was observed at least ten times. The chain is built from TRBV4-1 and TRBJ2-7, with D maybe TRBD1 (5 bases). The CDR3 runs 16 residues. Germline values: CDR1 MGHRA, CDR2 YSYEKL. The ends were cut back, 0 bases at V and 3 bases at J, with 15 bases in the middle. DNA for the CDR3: TGCGCCAGCAGCCAAGATCTTGTGGGCAGGGTCTACGAGCAGTACTTC. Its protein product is CASSQDLVGRVYEQYF.

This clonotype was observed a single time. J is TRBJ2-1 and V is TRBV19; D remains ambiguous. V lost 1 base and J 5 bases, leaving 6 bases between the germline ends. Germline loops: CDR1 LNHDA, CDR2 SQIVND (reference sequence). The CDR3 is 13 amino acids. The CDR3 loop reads CASSIAQNNEQFF. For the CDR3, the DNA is TGTGCCAGTAGTATAGCCCAGAACAATGAGCAGTTCTTC.

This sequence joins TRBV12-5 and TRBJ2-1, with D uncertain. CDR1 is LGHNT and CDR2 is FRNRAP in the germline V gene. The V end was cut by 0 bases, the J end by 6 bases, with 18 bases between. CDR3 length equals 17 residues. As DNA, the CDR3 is TGTGCTAGTGGTTTGGTACCAACGGCCCATGGGCCCAATGAGCAGTTCTTC. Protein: CASGLVPTAHGPNEQFF.

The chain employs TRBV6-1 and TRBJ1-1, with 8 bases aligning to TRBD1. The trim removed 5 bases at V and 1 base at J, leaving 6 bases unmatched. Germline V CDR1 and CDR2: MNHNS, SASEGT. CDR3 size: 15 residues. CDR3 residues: CASSLRGPRNTEAFF. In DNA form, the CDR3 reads TGTGCCAGCAGTCTCAGGGGGCCCCGGAACACTGAAGCTTTCTTT.

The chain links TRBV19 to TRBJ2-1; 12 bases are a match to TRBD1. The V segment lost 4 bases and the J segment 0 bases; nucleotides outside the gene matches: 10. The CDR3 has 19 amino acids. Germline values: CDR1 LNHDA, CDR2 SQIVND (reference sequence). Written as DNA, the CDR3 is TGTGCCAGTAGTACTACCGGGACAGGGGGCCTTGGCTCCTACAATGAGCAGTTCTTC. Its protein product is CASSTTGTGGLGSYNEQFF.

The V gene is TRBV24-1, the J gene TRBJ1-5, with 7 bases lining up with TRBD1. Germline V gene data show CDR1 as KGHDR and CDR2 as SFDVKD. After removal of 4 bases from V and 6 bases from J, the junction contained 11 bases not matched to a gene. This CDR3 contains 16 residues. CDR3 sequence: CATSDGVTGAGQPQHF. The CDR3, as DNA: TGTGCCACCAGTGACGGGGTAACAGGGGCGGGTCAGCCCCAGCATTTT.

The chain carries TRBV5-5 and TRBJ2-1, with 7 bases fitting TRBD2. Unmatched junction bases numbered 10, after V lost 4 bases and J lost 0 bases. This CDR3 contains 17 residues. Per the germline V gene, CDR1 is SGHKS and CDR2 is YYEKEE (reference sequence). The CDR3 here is CASSSPGLTNSYNEQFF. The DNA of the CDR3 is TGTGCCAGCAGCAGCCCGGGACTAACCAACTCCTACAATGAGCAGTTCTTC.

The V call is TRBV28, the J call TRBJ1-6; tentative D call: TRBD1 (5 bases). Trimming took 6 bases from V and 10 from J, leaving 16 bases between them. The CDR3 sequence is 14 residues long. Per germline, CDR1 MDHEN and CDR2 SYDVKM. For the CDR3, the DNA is TGTGCCAGCAGGCCGCGGGGGTTCAACTCACCCCTCCACTTT. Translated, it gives CASRPRGFNSPLHF.

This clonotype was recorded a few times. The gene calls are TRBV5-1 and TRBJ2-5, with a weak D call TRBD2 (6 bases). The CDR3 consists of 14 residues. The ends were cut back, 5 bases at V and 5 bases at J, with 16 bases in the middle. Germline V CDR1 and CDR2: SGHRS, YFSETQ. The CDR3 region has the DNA TGCGCCAGCAGTTGGGTAGCGGTCGGGGAGACCCAGTACTTC. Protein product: CASSWVAVGETQYF.

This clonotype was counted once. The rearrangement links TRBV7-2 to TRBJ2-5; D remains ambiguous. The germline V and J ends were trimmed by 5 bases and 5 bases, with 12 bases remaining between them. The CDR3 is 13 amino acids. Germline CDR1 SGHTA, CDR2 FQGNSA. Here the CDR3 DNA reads TGTGCCAGCAGCCCACGGGTCCATGAGACCCAGTACTTC. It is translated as CASSPRVHETQYF.

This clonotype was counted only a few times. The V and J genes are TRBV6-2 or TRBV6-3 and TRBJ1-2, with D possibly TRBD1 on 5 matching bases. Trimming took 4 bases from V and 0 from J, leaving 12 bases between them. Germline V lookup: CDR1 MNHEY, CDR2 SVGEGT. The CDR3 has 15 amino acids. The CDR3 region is CASSLGAGPNYGYTF. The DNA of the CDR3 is TGTGCCAGCAGTTTAGGGGCAGGTCCTAACTATGGCTACACCTTC.

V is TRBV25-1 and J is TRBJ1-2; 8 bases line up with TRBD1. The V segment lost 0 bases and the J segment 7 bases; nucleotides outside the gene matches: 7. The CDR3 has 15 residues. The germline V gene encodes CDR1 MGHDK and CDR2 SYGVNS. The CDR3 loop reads CASSEYSRTGFGYTF. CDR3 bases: TGTGCCAGCAGTGAATACTCGAGGACAGGGTTTGGCTACACCTTC.

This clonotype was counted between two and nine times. The CDR3 bases are TGCAGTGCTTTTCCCGGGACAGTCTTCTACGAGCAGTACTTC. This gives the protein CSAFPGTVFYEQYF. V usage is TRBV20-1 and J usage is TRBJ2-7; 7 bases match TRBD1. The CDR3 is 14 amino acids. The trim removed 5 bases at V and 3 bases at J, leaving 10 bases unmatched. Germline assignment: CDR1 DFQATT and CDR2 SNEGSKA (reference sequence).